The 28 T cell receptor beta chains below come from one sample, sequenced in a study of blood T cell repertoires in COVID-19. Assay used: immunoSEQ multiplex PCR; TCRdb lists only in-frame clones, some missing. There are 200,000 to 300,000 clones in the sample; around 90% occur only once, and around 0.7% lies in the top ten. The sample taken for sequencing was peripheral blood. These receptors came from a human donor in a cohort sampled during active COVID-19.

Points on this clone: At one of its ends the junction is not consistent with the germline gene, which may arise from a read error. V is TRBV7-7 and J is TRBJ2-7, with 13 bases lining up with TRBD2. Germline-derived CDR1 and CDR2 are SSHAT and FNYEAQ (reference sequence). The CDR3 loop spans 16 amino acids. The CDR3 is CASSQGTSGMPSEQYF. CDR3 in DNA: TGTGCTAGCAGCCAGGGGACTAGCGGGATGCCTTCCGAGCAGTACTTC.

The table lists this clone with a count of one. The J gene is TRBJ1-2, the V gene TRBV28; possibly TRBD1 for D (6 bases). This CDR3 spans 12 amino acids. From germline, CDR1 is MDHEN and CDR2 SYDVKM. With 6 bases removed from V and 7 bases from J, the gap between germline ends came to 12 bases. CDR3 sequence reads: CASSQQGSGYTF. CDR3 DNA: TGTGCCAGCAGCCAACAGGGATCTGGCTACACCTTC.

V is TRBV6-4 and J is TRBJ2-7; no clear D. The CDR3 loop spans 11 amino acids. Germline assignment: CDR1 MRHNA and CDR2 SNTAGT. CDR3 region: CAANPFYEQYF. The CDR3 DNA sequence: TGTGCGGCCAATCCATTCTACGAGCAGTACTTC.

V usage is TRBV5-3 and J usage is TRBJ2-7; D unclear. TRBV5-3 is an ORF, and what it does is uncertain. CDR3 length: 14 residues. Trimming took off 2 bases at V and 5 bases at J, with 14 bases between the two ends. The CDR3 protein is CARSLLTGNHEQYF. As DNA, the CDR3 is TGTGCCAGAAGCTTACTAACTGGCAACCACGAGCAGTACTTC.

The CDR3 protein is CASNPTGNGPYGYTF. The CDR3 coding sequence is TGCGCCAGCAACCCGACAGGGAACGGGCCTTATGGCTACACCTTC. The chain has TRBV4-3 and TRBJ1-2; the match to TRBD1 covers 7 bases. The germline V gene has CDR1 LGHNA and CDR2 YSLEER. V lost 7 bases and J lost 5; bases outside the gene matches: 13. The CDR3 length is 15 residues.

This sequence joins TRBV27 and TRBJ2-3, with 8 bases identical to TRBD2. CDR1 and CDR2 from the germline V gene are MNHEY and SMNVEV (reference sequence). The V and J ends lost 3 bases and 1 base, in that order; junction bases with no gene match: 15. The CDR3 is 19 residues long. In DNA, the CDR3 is TGTGCCAGCAGTTTCTATGAGCGGGAGTTGGGAGGGGGCACAGATACGCAGTATTTT. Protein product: CASSFYERELGGGTDTQYF.

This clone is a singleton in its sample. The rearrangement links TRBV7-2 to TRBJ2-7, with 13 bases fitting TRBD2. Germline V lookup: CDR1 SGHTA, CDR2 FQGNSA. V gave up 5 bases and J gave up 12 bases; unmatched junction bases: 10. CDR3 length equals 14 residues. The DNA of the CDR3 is TGTGCCAGCAGCCCCGGACTAGCGGGGGCGTCGTGGTACTTC. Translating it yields CASSPGLAGASWYF.

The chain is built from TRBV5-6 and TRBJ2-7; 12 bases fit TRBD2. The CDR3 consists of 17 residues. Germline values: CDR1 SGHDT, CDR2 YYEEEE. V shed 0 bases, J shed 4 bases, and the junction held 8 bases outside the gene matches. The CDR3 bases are TGTGCCAGCAGCTTGGGACTAGCGGGAGATTTGGGTTACGAGCAGTACTTC. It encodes CASSLGLAGDLGYEQYF. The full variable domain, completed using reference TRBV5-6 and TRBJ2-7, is DAGVTQSPTHLIKTRGQQVTLRCSPKSGHDTVSWYQQALGQGPQFIFQYYEEEERQRGNFPDRFSGHQFPNYSSELNVNALLLGDSALYLCASSLGLAGDLGYEQYFGPGTRLTVT.

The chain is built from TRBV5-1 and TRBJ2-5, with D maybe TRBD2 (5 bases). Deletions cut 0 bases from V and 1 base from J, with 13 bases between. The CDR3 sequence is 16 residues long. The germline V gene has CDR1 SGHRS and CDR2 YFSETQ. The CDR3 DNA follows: TGCGCCAGCAGCTTGGGTGGCGGGCAGAGCCAAGAGACCCAGTACTTC. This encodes CASSLGGGQSQETQYF.

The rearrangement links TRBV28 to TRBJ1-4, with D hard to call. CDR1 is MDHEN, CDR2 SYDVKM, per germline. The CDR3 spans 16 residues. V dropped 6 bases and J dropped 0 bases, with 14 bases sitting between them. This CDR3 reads CASRTPSGTTNEKLFF. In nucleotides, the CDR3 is TGTGCCAGCAGAACTCCAAGCGGGACAACTAATGAAAAACTGTTTTTT.

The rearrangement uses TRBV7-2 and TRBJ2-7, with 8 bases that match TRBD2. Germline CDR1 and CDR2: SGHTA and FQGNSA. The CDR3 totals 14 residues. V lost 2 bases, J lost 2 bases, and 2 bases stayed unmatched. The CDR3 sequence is CASSLSSGAYEQYF. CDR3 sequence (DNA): TGTGCCAGCAGCTTAAGTAGCGGGGCCTACGAGCAGTACTTC.

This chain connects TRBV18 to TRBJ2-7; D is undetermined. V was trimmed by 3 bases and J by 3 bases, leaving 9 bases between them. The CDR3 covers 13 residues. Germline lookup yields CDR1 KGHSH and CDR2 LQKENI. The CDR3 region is CASSPHADYEQYF. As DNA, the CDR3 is TGTGCCAGCTCACCGCACGCGGACTACGAGCAGTACTTC.

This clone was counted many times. The chain's CDR3 is CASSYSGTGGYEQYF. The CDR3, as DNA: TGTGCCAGCAGTTACTCCGGGACAGGGGGGTACGAGCAGTACTTC. The chain links TRBV6-2 or TRBV6-3 to TRBJ2-7, with 11 bases that match TRBD1. The CDR3 covers 15 residues. Germline V gene data show CDR1 as MNHEY and CDR2 as SVGEGT. The V and J ends lost 0 bases and 4 bases, in that order; junction bases with no gene match: 2.

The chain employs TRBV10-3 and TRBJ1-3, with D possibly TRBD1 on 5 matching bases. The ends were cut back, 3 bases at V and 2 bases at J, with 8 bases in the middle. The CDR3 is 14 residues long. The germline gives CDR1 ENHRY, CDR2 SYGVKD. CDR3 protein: CAISDLTAGNTIYF. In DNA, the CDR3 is TGTGCCATCAGTGACCTGACAGCTGGAAACACCATATATTTT.

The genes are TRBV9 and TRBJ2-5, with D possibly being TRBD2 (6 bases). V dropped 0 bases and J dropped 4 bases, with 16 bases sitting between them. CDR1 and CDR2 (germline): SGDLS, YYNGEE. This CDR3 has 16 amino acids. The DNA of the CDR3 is TGTGCCAGCAGCGTAGTTCCAGGAGGGGCTTCAGAGACCCAGTACTTC. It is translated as CASSVVPGGASETQYF. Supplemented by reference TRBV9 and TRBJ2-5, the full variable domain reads DSGVTQTPKHLITATGQRVTLRCSPRSGDLSVYWYQQSLDQGLQFLIQYYNGEERAKGNILERFSAQQFPDLHSELNLSSLELGDSALYFCASSVVPGGASETQYFGPGTRLLVL.

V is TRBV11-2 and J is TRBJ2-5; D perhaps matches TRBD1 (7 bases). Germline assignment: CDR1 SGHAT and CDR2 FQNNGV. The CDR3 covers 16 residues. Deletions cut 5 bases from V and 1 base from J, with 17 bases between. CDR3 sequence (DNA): TGTGCCAGCAGCCCAGGGGGGCACAGGCCCCAAGAGACCCAGTACTTC. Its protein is CASSPGGHRPQETQYF.

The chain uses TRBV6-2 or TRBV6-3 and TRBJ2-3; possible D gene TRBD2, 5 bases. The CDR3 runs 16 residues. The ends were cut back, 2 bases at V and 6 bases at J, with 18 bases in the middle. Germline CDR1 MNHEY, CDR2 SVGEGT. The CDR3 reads CASSYGGLRGKDTQYF. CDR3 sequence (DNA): TGTGCCAGCAGTTACGGAGGACTCCGCGGTAAGGATACGCAGTATTTT.

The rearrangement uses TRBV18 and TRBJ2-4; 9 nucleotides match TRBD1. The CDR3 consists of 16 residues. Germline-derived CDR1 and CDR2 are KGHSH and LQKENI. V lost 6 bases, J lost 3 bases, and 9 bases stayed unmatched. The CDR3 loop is CASSLGTGFGKNIQYF. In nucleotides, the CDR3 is TGTGCCAGCTCCCTCGGGACAGGGTTTGGCAAAAACATTCAGTACTTC.

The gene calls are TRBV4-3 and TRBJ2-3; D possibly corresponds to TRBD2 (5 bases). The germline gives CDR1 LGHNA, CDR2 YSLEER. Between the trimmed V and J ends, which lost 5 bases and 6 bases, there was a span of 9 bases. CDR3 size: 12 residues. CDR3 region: CASSSRRDTQYF. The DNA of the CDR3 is TGCGCCAGCAGCTCCCGGAGGGATACGCAGTATTTT.

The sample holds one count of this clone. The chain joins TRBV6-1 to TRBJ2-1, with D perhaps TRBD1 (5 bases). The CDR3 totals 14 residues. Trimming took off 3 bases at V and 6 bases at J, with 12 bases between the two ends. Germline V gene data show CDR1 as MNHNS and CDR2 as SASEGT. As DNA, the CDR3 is TGTGCCAGCAGTGATGGACATCAGGGCAATGAGCAGTTCTTC. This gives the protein CASSDGHQGNEQFF.

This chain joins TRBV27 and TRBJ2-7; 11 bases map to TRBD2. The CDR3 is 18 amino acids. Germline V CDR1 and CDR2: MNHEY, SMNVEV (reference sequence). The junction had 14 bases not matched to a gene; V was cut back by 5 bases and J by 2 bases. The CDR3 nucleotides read TGTGCCAGCAGTCCTACCCAGCGGACTAGCGGGTCACCCTACGAGCAGTACTTC. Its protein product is CASSPTQRTSGSPYEQYF.

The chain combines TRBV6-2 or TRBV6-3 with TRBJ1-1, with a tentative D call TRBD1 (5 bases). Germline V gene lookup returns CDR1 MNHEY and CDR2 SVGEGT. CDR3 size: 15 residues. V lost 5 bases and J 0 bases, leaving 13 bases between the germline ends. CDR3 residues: CASSINWGLNTEAFF. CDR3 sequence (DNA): TGTGCCAGCAGTATCAACTGGGGCCTGAACACTGAAGCTTTCTTT.

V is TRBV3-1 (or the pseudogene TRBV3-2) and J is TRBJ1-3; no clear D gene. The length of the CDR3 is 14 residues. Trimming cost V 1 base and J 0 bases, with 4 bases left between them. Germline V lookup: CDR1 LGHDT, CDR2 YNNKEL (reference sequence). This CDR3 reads CASSQVGSGNTIYF. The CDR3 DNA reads TGTGCCAGCAGCCAAGTCGGCTCTGGAAACACCATATATTTT.

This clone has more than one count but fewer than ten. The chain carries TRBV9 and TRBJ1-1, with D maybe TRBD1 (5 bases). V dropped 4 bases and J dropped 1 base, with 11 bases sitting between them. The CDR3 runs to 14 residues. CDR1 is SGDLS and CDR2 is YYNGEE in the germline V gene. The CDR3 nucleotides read TGTGCCAGCAGCCCCCTGGGGCAGAACACTGAAGCTTTCTTT. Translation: CASSPLGQNTEAFF. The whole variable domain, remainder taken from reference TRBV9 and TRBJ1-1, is DSGVTQTPKHLITATGQRVTLRCSPRSGDLSVYWYQQSLDQGLQFLIQYYNGEERAKGNILERFSAQQFPDLHSELNLSSLELGDSALYFCASSPLGQNTEAFFGQGTRLTVV.

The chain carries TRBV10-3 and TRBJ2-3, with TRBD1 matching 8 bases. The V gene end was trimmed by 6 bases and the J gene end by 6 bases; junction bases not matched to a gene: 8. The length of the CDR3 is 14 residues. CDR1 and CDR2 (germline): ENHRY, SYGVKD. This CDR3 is CAIRTGANTDTQYF. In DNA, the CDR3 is TGTGCCATCAGGACAGGGGCCAACACGGATACGCAGTATTTT.

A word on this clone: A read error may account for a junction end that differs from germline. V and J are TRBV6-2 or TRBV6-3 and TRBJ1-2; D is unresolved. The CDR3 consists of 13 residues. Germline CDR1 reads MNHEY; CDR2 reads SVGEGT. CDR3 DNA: TGTGCCAGCAGTTACCTCGTCGACTATGGCTACATCTTC. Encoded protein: CASSYLVDYGYIF.

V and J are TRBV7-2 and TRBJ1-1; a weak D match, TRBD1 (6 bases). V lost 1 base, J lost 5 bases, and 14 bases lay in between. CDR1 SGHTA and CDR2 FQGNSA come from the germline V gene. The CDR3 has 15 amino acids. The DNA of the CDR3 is TGTGCCAGCAGCTTAGGAACAGGGTTGACGACTGAAGCTTTCTTT. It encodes CASSLGTGLTTEAFF.

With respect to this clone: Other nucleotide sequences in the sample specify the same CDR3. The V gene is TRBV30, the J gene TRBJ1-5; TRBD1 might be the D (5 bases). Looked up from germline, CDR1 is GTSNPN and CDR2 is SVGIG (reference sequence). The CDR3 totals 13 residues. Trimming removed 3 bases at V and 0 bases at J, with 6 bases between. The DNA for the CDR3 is TGTGCCTGGAGCGGGGGTAGCAATCAGCCCCAGCATTTT. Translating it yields CAWSGGSNQPQHF.